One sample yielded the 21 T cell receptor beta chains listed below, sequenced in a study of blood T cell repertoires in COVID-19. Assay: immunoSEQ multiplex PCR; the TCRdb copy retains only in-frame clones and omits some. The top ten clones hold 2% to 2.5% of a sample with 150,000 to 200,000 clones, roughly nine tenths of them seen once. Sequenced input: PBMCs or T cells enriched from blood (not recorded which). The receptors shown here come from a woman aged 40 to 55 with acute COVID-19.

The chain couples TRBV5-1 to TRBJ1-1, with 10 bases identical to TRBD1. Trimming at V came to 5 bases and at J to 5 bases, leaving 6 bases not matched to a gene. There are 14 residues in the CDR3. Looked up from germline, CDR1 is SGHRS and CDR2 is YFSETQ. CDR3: CASRPDRGRTEAFF. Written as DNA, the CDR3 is TGCGCCAGCAGACCGGACAGGGGGAGAACTGAAGCTTTCTTT. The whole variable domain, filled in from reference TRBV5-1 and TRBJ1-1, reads KAGVTQTPRYLIKTRGQQVTLSCSPISGHRSVSWYQQTPGQGLQFLFEYFSETQRNKGNFPGRFSGRQFSNSRSEMNVSTLELGDSALYLCASRPDRGRTEAFFGQGTRLTVV.

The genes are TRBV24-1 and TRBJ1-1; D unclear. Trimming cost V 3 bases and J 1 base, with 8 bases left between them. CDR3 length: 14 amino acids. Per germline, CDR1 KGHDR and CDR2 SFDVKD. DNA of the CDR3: TGTGCCACCAGTGATGGGCCCGCGAACACTGAAGCTTTCTTT. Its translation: CATSDGPANTEAFF.

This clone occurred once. The CDR3 nucleotides are TGCAGCGGTGGGACTAGCGGGGCCTACGAGCAGTACTTC. Translation: CSGGTSGAYEQYF. The rearrangement uses TRBV29-1 and TRBJ2-7, with 13 bases matching TRBD2. V lost 7 bases to trimming and J lost 2 bases; unmatched junction nucleotides: 2. The germline V gene has CDR1 SQVTM and CDR2 ANQGSEA. The CDR3 extends over 13 amino acids.

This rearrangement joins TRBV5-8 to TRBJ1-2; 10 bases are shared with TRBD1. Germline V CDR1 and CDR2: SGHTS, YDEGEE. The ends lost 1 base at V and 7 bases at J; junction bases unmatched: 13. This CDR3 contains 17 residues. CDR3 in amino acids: CASSLRVRRQGALGYTF. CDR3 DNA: TGTGCCAGCAGCTTGAGGGTTCGGAGACAGGGGGCGCTTGGCTACACCTTC.

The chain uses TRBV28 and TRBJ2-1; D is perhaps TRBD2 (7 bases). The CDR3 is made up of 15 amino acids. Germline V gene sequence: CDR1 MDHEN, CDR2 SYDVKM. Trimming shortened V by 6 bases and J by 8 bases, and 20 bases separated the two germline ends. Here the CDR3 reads CASSPRGGEGDEQFF. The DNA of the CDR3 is TGTGCCAGCAGCCCGAGGGGGGGCGAGGGCGATGAGCAGTTCTTC.

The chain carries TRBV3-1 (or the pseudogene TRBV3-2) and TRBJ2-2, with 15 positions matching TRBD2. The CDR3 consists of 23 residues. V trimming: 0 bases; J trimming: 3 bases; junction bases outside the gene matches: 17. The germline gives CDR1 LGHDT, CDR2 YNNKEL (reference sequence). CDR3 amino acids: CASSQEFSLRGLAGGGDTGELFF. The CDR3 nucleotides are TGTGCCAGCAGCCAAGAATTTAGTTTACGGGGACTAGCGGGAGGCGGGGACACCGGGGAGCTGTTTTTT.

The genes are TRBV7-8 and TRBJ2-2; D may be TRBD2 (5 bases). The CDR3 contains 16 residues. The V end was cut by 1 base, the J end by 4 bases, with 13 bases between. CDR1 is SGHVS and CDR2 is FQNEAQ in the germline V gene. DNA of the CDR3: TGTGCCAGCAGCTTAGGAGGTGGGAGCGGCACCGGGGAGCTGTTTTTT. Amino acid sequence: CASSLGGGSGTGELFF. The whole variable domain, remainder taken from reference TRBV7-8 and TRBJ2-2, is GAGVSQSPRYKVAKRGQDVALRCDPISGHVSLFWYQQALGQGPEFLTYFQNEAQLDKSGLPSDRFFAERPEGSVSTLKIQRTQQEDSAVYLCASSLGGGSGTGELFFGEGSRLTVL.

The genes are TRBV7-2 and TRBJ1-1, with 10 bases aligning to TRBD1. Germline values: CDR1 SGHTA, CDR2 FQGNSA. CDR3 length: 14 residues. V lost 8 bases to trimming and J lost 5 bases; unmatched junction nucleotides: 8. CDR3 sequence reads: CASGATGGLTEAFF. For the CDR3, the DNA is TGTGCCAGCGGGGCGACAGGGGGCCTGACTGAAGCTTTCTTT.

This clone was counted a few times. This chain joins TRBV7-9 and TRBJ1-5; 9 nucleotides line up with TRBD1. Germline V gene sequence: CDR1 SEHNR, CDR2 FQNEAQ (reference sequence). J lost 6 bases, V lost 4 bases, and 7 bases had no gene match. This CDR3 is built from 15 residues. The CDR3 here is CASSSGQGISQPQHF. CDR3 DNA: TGTGCCAGCAGCTCCGGACAGGGGATATCTCAGCCCCAGCATTTT.

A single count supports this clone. The CDR3 protein is CASSVQTGRYEQYF. The CDR3 DNA sequence: TGTGCCAGCAGCGTACAGACAGGGCGCTACGAGCAGTACTTC. The chain has TRBV13 and TRBJ2-7; 7 bases line up with TRBD1. From germline, CDR1 is PRHDT and CDR2 FYEKMQ (reference sequence). Trimming took 5 bases from V and 3 from J; bases not matched to a gene: 7. The CDR3 extends over 14 amino acids.

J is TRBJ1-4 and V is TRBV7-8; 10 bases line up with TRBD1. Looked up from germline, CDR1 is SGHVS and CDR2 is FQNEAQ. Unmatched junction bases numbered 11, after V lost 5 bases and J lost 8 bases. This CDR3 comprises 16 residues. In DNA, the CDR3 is TGTGCCAGCAGCGCGACGCTCGGGACAGGGGACGAAAAACTGTTTTTT. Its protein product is CASSATLGTGDEKLFF.

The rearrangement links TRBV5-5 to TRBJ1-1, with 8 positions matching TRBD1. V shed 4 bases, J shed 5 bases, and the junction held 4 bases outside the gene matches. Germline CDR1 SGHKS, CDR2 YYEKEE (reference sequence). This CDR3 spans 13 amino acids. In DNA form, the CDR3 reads TGTGCCAGCAGCCAGGGGGCGCGAACTGAAGCTTTCTTT. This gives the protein CASSQGARTEAFF.

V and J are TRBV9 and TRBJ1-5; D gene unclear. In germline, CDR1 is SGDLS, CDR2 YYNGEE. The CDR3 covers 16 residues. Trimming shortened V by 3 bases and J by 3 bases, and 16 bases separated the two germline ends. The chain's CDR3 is CASSAHPREINQPQHF. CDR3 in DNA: TGTGCCAGCAGCGCTCATCCTCGGGAGATCAATCAGCCCCAGCATTTT.

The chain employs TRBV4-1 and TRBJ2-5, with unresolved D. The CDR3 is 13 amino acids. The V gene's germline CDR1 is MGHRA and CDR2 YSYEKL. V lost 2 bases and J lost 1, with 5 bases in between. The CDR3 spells CASSQNGQETQYF. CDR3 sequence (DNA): TGCGCCAGCAGCCAAAACGGCCAAGAGACCCAGTACTTC.

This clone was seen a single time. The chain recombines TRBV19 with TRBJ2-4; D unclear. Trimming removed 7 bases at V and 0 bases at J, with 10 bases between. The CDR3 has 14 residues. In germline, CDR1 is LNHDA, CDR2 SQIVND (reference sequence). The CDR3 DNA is TGTGCCAGTAAGGAAGAGGAAGCCAAAAACATTCAGTACTTC. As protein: CASKEEEAKNIQYF.

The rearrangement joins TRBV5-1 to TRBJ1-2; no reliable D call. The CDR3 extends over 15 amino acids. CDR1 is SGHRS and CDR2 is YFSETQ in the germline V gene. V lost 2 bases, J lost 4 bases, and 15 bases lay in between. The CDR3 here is CASSFGSGVGYGYTF. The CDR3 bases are TGCGCCAGCAGCTTTGGGAGCGGGGTTGGCTATGGCTACACCTTC. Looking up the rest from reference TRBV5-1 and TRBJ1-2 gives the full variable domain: KAGVTQTPRYLIKTRGQQVTLSCSPISGHRSVSWYQQTPGQGLQFLFEYFSETQRNKGNFPGRFSGRQFSNSRSEMNVSTLELGDSALYLCASSFGSGVGYGYTFGSGTRLTVV.

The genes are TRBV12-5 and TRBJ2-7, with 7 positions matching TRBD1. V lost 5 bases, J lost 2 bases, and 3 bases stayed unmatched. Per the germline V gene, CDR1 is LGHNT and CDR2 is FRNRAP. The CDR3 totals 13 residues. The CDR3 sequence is CASGPGTAYEQYF. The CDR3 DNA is TGTGCTAGTGGTCCCGGGACAGCCTACGAGCAGTACTTC. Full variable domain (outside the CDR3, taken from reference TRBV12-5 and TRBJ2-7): DARVTQTPRHKVTEMGQEVTMRCQPILGHNTVFWYRQTMMQGLELLAYFRNRAPLDDSGMPKDRFSAEMPDATLATLKIQPSEPRDSAVYFCASGPGTAYEQYFGPGTRLTVT.

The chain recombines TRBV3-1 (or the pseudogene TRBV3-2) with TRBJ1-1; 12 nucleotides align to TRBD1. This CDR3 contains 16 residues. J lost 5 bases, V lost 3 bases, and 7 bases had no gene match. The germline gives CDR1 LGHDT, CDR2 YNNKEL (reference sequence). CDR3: CASSQDRDRGQTEAFF. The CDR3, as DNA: TGTGCCAGCAGCCAGGACCGGGACAGGGGGCAGACTGAAGCTTTCTTT.

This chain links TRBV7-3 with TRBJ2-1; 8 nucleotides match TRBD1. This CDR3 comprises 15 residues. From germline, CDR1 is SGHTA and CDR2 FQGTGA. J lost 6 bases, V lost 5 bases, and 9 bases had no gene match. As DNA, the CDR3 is TGTGCCAGCAGCACCGGGACAGGAAGGGGCAATGAGCAGTTCTTC. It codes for CASSTGTGRGNEQFF.

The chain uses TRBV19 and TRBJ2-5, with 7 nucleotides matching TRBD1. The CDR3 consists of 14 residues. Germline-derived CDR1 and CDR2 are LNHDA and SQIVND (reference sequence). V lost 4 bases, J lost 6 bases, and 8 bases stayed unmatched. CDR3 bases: TGTGCCAGTAGTACGACAGGGCCCCACCAGACCCAGTACTTC. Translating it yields CASSTTGPHQTQYF.

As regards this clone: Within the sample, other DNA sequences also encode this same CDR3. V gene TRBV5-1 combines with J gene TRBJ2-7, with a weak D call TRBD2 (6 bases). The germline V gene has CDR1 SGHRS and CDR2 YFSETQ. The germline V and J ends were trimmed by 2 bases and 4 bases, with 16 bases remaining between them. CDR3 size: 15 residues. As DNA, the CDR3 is TGCGCCAGCAGCTTAGGAACAGGCGGGACTTACGAGCAGTACTTC. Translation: CASSLGTGGTYEQYF.